These 25 T cell receptor beta chains were all obtained from the same sample, sequenced in a study of T cells in Graves' hyperthyroidism and ophthalmopathy. Amplification of TCR beta CDR3 regions was performed using RNA transcripts as template. An initial round of RT-PCR targeting the TCR CDR3 relied on the HTBI primer set. TCRdb analysed the multiplex PCR reads with MiXCR anew, one entry per CDR3 protein. The sample includes roughly 330,000 distinct CDR3 sequences, approximately 15% of them seen just once. Sequenced: blood. The receptors stem from a man aged 25 to 40 with Graves' hyperthyroidism.

In this sample, this clonotype turned up many times. The chain employs TRBV9 and TRBJ2-5, with D perhaps matching TRBD2 (6 bases). The CDR3 extends over 15 amino acids. Germline V gene sequence: CDR1 SGDLS, CDR2 YYNGEE. V lost 0 bases and J 1 base, leaving 10 bases between the germline ends. The CDR3 sequence: CASSVGGAVQETQYF. In DNA form, the CDR3 reads TGTGCCAGCAGCGTAGGCGGGGCAGTCCAAGAGACCCAGTACTTC.

This clonotype has at least ten counts. The chain links TRBV5-1 to TRBJ1-1; D is unresolved. V was clipped by 0 bases and J by 4 bases, with 13 bases between them. Germline CDR1 and CDR2: SGHRS and YFSETQ. The CDR3 consists of 15 residues. As DNA, the CDR3 is TGCGCCAGCAGCTTGGAGGCAGTAACAAGCACTGAAGCTTTCTTT. Protein: CASSLEAVTSTEAFF. Filled out from reference TRBV5-1 and TRBJ1-1, the complete variable domain reads KAGVTQTPRYLIKTRGQQVTLSCSPISGHRSVSWYQQTPGQGLQFLFEYFSETQRNKGNFPGRFSGRQFSNSRSEMNVSTLELGDSALYLCASSLEAVTSTEAFFGQGTRLTVV.

This clonotype was seen many times. This may be a read error, as it is one base from a much larger clone. V usage is TRBV28 and J usage is TRBJ2-5; 11 positions agree with TRBD2. V shed 5 bases and J 5 bases; nucleotides not matched to a gene: 10. This CDR3 has 16 residues. The germline CDR1 and CDR2 sequences are MDHEN and SYDVKM. CDR3 nucleotides: TGTGCCAGCAGTCTTAGCGGGAGGGCCGAGCGGGAGACCCAGTACTTC. Translated: CASSLSGRAERETQYF.

This clonotype was detected many times. CDR3 protein: CAISEVFEDEQYF. The CDR3 bases are TGTGCCATCAGTGAGGTGTTCGAGGACGAGCAGTACTTC. The V gene is TRBV10-3, the J gene TRBJ2-7; D gene unclear. V gave up 2 bases and J gave up 5 bases, with 10 bases separating them. The germline gives CDR1 ENHRY, CDR2 SYGVKD. The CDR3 has 13 residues.

V usage is TRBV11-2 and J usage is TRBJ2-7; possibly TRBD1 for D (6 bases). This CDR3 region has 15 residues. Trimming cost V 0 bases and J 4 bases, with 13 bases left between them. In germline, CDR1 is SGHAT, CDR2 FQNNGV. In DNA, the CDR3 is TGTGCCAGCAGCTTAGATGCAGGGGTGGTATACGAGCAGTACTTC. Residues: CASSLDAGVVYEQYF.

The J gene is TRBJ2-5, the V gene TRBV28; perhaps TRBD2 as D (6 bases). Germline lookup yields CDR1 MDHEN and CDR2 SYDVKM. This CDR3 is built from 14 residues. The ends were cut back, 7 bases at V and 2 bases at J, with 14 bases in the middle. CDR3: CASIDGRNQETQYF. The CDR3 DNA reads as TGTGCCAGCATTGACGGGAGAAATCAAGAGACCCAGTACTTC.

The gene calls are TRBV19 and TRBJ2-7; a weak D match, TRBD1 (6 bases). The CDR3 length is 16 residues. Germline loops: CDR1 LNHDA, CDR2 SQIVND (reference sequence). With 5 bases removed from V and 0 bases from J, the gap between germline ends came to 17 bases. CDR3 DNA sequence: TGTGCCAGTAGTGGACAGCACCCTCCTAGCTCCTACGAGCAGTACTTC. This sequence encodes CASSGQHPPSSYEQYF.

This clonotype was counted between two and nine times. V gene TRBV15 combines with J gene TRBJ2-7; maybe TRBD2 (5 bases). V lost 4 bases to trimming and J lost 0 bases, with 13 bases between them. Germline V gene sequence: CDR1 LNHNV, CDR2 YYDKDF (reference sequence). The CDR3 length is 15 residues. The CDR3 here is CATSKTGISSYEQYF. CDR3 nucleotides: TGTGCCACCAGCAAAACCGGGATAAGCTCCTACGAGCAGTACTTC.

The chain combines TRBV7-7 with TRBJ2-2; D remains ambiguous. From germline, CDR1 is SSHAT and CDR2 FNYEAQ (reference sequence). The CDR3 runs 14 residues. The CDR3 region is CAPLGLSRTGELFF. The CDR3 coding sequence is TGTGCTCCCCTTGGGCTTTCAAGGACCGGGGAGCTGTTTTTT.

This clonotype was detected a few times. This chain joins TRBV6-2 or TRBV6-3 and TRBJ2-7; D is possibly TRBD1 (6 bases). The germline CDR1 and CDR2 sequences are MNHEY and SVGEGT. Trimming took off 7 bases at V and 2 bases at J, with 12 bases between the two ends. The CDR3 runs 13 residues. This chain's CDR3 is CASKDSGAYEQYF. CDR3 sequence (DNA): TGTGCCAGCAAGGACTCAGGGGCCTACGAGCAGTACTTC.

This clonotype was recorded at least ten times. A read error may produce the germline difference seen at one junction end. The chain recombines TRBV11-3 with TRBJ2-1; 7 nucleotides match TRBD1. This CDR3 is built from 16 residues. Germline loops: CDR1 SGHNT, CDR2 YENEEA. DNA of the CDR3: TGTGCCAGCAGCCTAGAAAAGACAGGGACCTACAATGAGCAGTTCTTC. Translated, it gives CASSLEKTGTYNEQFF.

This clonotype was found many times. The chain joins TRBV2 to TRBJ2-4; D is uncertain. The CDR3 spans 14 residues. Trimming shortened V by 2 bases and J by 11 bases, and 16 bases separated the two germline ends. Germline values: CDR1 SNHLY, CDR2 FYNNEI. CDR3 bases: TGTGCCAGCAGTGAAACCCCCCGACCCAACCTTCAGTACTTC. Encoded protein: CASSETPRPNLQYF.

This clonotype was counted many times. In nucleotides, the CDR3 is TGCGCCAGCAGTCGAGACAGGGGGTCCTACGAGCAGTACTTC. It translates to CASSRDRGSYEQYF. The chain links TRBV5-1 to TRBJ2-7, with TRBD1 matching over 9 bases. CDR1 is SGHRS and CDR2 is YFSETQ in the germline V gene. The CDR3 runs 14 residues. The V segment lost 5 bases and the J segment 1 base; nucleotides outside the gene matches: 4.

A note on this clonotype: A much larger clone is a single base away; this may be a read error. This rearrangement joins TRBV5-1 to TRBJ1-1, with D perhaps TRBD1 (5 bases). V lost 7 bases, J lost 2 bases, and 21 bases lay in between. This CDR3 is 16 amino acids long. Germline V gene lookup returns CDR1 SGHRS and CDR2 YFSETQ. The CDR3 reads CASRPSGGYINTEAFF. CDR3 sequence (DNA): TGCGCCAGCCGCCCTTCTGGGGGTTATATAAACACTGAAGCTTTCTTT.

This clonotype occurred a few times. The chain uses TRBV5-1 and TRBJ2-5; 9 bases align to TRBD1. This CDR3 is 17 amino acids long. The V gene end was trimmed by 5 bases and the J gene end by 2 bases; junction bases not matched to a gene: 13. CDR1 and CDR2 from the germline V gene are SGHRS and YFSETQ. Written as DNA, the CDR3 is TGCGCCAGCAGTTCCGGGACAGGGACAGTTTCGCAAGAGACCCAGTACTTC. Protein sequence: CASSSGTGTVSQETQYF.

This clonotype was counted at least ten times. The chain recombines TRBV18 with TRBJ2-3, with D perhaps being TRBD1 or TRBD2 (5 bases each). Trimming took off 0 bases at V and 1 base at J, with 11 bases between the two ends. Germline V gene lookup returns CDR1 KGHSH and CDR2 LQKENI. The length of the CDR3 is 16 residues. CDR3 DNA: TGTGCCAGCTCACCACCGGTCAGGGACGGCACAGATACGCAGTATTTT. Translation: CASSPPVRDGTDTQYF.

On this clonotype: The conserved phenylalanine or tryptophan is not found at the CDR3 terminus, so this likely reflects a read error. The J gene is TRBJ1-1, the V gene TRBV18; a possible D gene is TRBD1 (6 bases). Trimming took off 4 bases at V and 3 bases at J, with 12 bases between the two ends. Germline V gene lookup returns CDR1 KGHSH and CDR2 LQKENI. The CDR3 has 14 residues. The CDR3 region has the DNA TGTGCCAGCTCACTTCAGGGGATGGACACTGAAGCTTTCCTT. Encoded protein: CASSLQGMDTEAFL.

This clonotype has at least ten counts. The chain joins TRBV30 to TRBJ2-7; D is perhaps TRBD2 (5 bases). Germline V gene data show CDR1 as GTSNPN and CDR2 as SVGIG (reference sequence). CDR3 length equals 13 residues. V shed 4 bases and J shed 3 bases, with 13 bases lying between them. CDR3 DNA sequence: TGTGCCTGGACTAGCCGAAATAACTACGAGCAGTACTTC. The encoded protein is CAWTSRNNYEQYF. Filled out from reference TRBV30 and TRBJ2-7, the complete variable domain reads SQTIHQWPATLVQPVGSPLSLECTVEGTSNPNLYWYRQAAGRGLQLLFYSVGIGQISSEVPQNLSASRPQDRQFILSSKKLLLSDSGFYLCAWTSRNNYEQYFGPGTRLTVT.

This clonotype was counted at least ten times. The rearrangement uses TRBV20-1 and TRBJ1-1; a weak D match, TRBD1 (6 bases). Germline V lookup: CDR1 DFQATT, CDR2 SNEGSKA (reference sequence). V lost 6 bases to trimming and J lost 6 bases, with 14 bases between them. There are 12 residues in the CDR3. As DNA, the CDR3 is TGCAGTGCGCCTAAACAGGGTTCTGAAGCTTTCTTT. This gives the protein CSAPKQGSEAFF.

The chain joins TRBV4-1 to TRBJ2-2, with D hard to call. Trimming removed 0 bases from V and 7 bases from J, with 12 bases in between. CDR1 is MGHRA and CDR2 is YSYEKL in the germline V gene. This CDR3 has 15 amino acids. The CDR3 DNA reads TGCGCCAGCAGCCAAGATGGTAGTTCGTTCGGGGAGCTGTTTTTT. It is translated as CASSQDGSSFGELFF.

V is TRBV5-4 and J is TRBJ1-2, with 7 bases matching TRBD1. This CDR3 contains 13 residues. Germline V gene lookup returns CDR1 SGHNT and CDR2 YYREEE (reference sequence). With 6 bases clipped from V and 2 bases from J, the junction kept 4 bases outside the gene matches. In DNA, the CDR3 is TGTGCCAGCACGGGACAGATGAACTATGGCTACACCTTC. Translation gives CASTGQMNYGYTF.

This clonotype occurred many times. The CDR3 region has the DNA TGTGCCAGCAGTCCATATCCCCATCGGGCGGGAGGGCCGCTCAAGCATGAGCAGTTCTTC. This gives the protein CASSPYPHRAGGPLKHEQFF. V usage is TRBV27 and J usage is TRBJ2-1; 9 bases line up with TRBD2. J lost 8 bases, V lost 5 bases, and 25 bases had no gene match. This CDR3 spans 20 amino acids. Germline V gives CDR1 MNHEY, CDR2 SMNVEV (reference sequence).

The chain is built from TRBV24-1 and TRBJ1-1; no firm D call. V lost 1 base to trimming and J lost 5 bases, with 7 bases between them. The CDR3 extends over 13 amino acids. Per germline, CDR1 KGHDR and CDR2 SFDVKD. CDR3 nucleotide sequence: TGTGCCACCAGTGATTTTTCGGGGACTGAAGCTTTCTTT. Amino acids: CATSDFSGTEAFF.

On this clonotype itself: A much larger clone lies a single base off, so this may be a read error. The chain is built from TRBV28 and TRBJ1-4; D unclear. CDR1 and CDR2 (germline): MDHEN, SYDVKM. The CDR3 covers 11 residues. The germline V and J ends were trimmed by 8 bases and 8 bases, with 9 bases remaining between them. The CDR3 DNA reads TGTGCCAGCGCCGTTAACGAAAAACTGTTTTTT. It encodes CASAVNEKLFF.

This clonotype has ten or more counts. The rearrangement uses TRBV12-3 or TRBV12-4 and TRBJ2-1; D unclear. CDR3 size: 11 residues. The V end was cut by 2 bases, the J end by 6 bases, with 2 bases between. CDR3 bases: TGTGCCAGCAGTTTAATCAATGAGCAGTTCTTC. As protein: CASSLINEQFF.